The entry that follows covers one T cell receptor beta chain sequence. What it binds is not known. From the reads, TCRdb called clonotypes with MiXCR, one entry per CDR3 protein. This sample carries about 150,000 distinct CDR3 sequences, roughly 17% of them seen once, and the ten largest clones take approximately 18%. This entry comes from a study of T cell repertoires in cytomegalovirus infection. Regarding the study as a whole: Clonotype analysis showed dominance of the ex vivo response by HLA-C-restricted CMV-specific TCR beta clonotypes.

From germline, CDR1 is MDHEN and CDR2 SYDVKM. After removal of 3 bases from V and 2 bases from J, the junction contained 5 bases not matched to a gene. The CDR3 covers 15 residues. This chain joins TRBV28 and TRBJ2-3, with TRBD1 matching 7 bases. The sequence was obtained from a human donor in good health (CMV status not recorded). Some clones in this sample may be carry-over from other donors' samples. Sequenced material: CD8+ T cells from PBMCs. CDR3 in DNA: TGTGCCAGCAGTTTCCGGACAGGCAACACAGATACGCAGTATTTT. This encodes CASSFRTGNTDTQYF. Full variable domain (missing parts from reference TRBV28 and TRBJ2-3): DVKVTQSSRYLVKRTGEKVFLECVQDMDHENMFWYRQDPGLGLRLIYFSYDVKMKEKGDIPEGYSVSREKKERFSLILESASTNQTSMYLCASSFRTGNTDTQYFGPGTRLTVL.